This T cell receptor (beta chain) was identified during a study of cytomegalovirus exposure and HLA in healthy donors. Study results and caveats: Altogether, 164 TCR beta chains were recorded as cytomegalovirus-associated.

Note on this clone: Its matching antigen is unknown.

Amplification used 60 Vbeta primers and 13 Jbeta primers. The table came from immunoSEQ multiplex PCR; TCRdb's copy has only in-frame clones and leaves some out. The sample includes approximately 200,000 clones, 79% of them seen just once. The ends were cut back, 3 bases at V and 7 bases at J, with 10 bases in the middle. The CDR3 has 12 residues. Germline values: CDR1 SGDLS, CDR2 YYNGEE. The source is a woman aged 25 to 39 in good health and CMV-seropositive. What was sequenced was PBMCs. The V gene is TRBV9, the J gene TRBJ1-1; D may be TRBD1 (5 bases). CDR3 amino acids: CASSAGTNEAFF. The CDR3 DNA is TGTGCCAGCAGCGCAGGGACTAATGAAGCTTTCTTT. The full variable domain, in which reference TRBV9 and TRBJ1-1 provide the parts outside the CDR3, is DSGVTQTPKHLITATGQRVTLRCSPRSGDLSVYWYQQSLDQGLQFLIQYYNGEERAKGNILERFSAQQFPDLHSELNLSSLELGDSALYFCASSAGTNEAFFGQGTRLTVV.